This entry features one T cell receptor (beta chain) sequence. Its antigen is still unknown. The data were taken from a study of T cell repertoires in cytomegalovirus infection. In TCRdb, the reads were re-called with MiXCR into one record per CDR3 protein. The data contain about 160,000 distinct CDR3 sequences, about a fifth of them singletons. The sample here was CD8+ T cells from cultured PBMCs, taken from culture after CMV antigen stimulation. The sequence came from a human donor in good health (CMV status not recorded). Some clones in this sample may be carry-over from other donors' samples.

The CDR3 spells CASSAGQGGEQYF. The CDR3 nucleotides read TGTGCCAGTAGTGCCGGACAGGGTGGCGAGCAGTACTTC. The chain links TRBV19 to TRBJ2-7, with 8 bases matching TRBD1. Trimming at V came to 5 bases and at J to 6 bases, leaving 6 bases not matched to a gene. The CDR3 runs 13 residues. Looked up from germline, CDR1 is LNHDA and CDR2 is SQIVND (reference sequence).